This TCR beta chain originates from a study of human T cells and chemical hapten exposure. Across the whole study: Mainly, slight library volume differences in the pool made TCR yields vary.

The time point denotes: patch test 2, 6 weeks after DPC sensitization. Indicated treatment: therapeutic diphenylcyclopropenone sensitization with weekly scalp DPC. TCRdb recomputed calls from the RACE reads with MiXCR, one row per CDR3 protein. The sample consists of approximately 91,000 distinct CDR3 sequences, 11% of them appearing once. In this sample, this clonotype turned up many times. With 0 bases removed from V and 3 bases from J, the gap between germline ends came to 8 bases. Germline CDR1 reads MNHEY; CDR2 reads SVGAGI. CDR3 size: 14 residues. This TCR derives from a man younger than 30 with alopecia areata. Some clones in this sample may be carry-over from other donors' samples. The chain has TRBV6-5 and TRBJ1-2; D unclear. This specimen was whole blood, taken in connection with sensitization to the hapten diphenylcyclopropenone (DPC). This chain's CDR3 is CASSYSTGYYGYTF. As DNA, the CDR3 is TGTGCCAGCAGTTACTCCACGGGGTACTATGGCTACACCTTC.